A selection of T cell receptor beta chains follows, all from one sample in a study of T cells in Graves' hyperthyroidism and ophthalmopathy. TCRdb processed the multiplex PCR reads anew with MiXCR; each CDR3 protein has one entry. In the table there are around 450,000 distinct CDR3 sequences, about an eighth of which are singletons. The sequenced sample consisted of blood. The receptor source for this set is a woman between 18 and 29 years old with Graves' hyperthyroidism. Each CDR3 is given with its conserved first and last residue. A D gene is named only where the DNA matches it firmly. Rows may omit the clone size; those that give it use once, few, many or a size class.

clone_size | j_call | d_call | v_call | cdr3_aa | cdr3_nt
. | TRBJ1-2 | . | TRBV9 | CASSQGFSYGYTF | TGTGCCAGCAGTCAGGGTTTCTCGTATGGCTACACCTTC
many | TRBJ2-3 | . | TRBV12-5 | CASGQGLSTDTQYF | TGTGCTAGTGGTCAGGGACTTAGCACAGATACGCAGTATTTT
. | TRBJ2-7 | . | TRBV19 | CASSKRAGREQYF | TGTGCCAGTAGTAAGAGGGCCGGTCGGGAGCAGTACTTC
many | TRBJ1-6 | . | TRBV15 | CATSRDSQGNSPLHF | TGTGCCACCAGCAGAGATTCACAGGGTAATTCACCCCTCCACTTT
many | TRBJ1-5 | . | TRBV30 | CAWSAGLDQPQHF | TGTGCCTGGAGTGCAGGGTTGGATCAGCCCCAGCATTTT
many | TRBJ2-7 | TRBD1 | TRBV2 | CASRPGQYYEQYF | TGTGCCAGCAGACCGGGACAGTACTACGAGCAGTACTTC
many | TRBJ2-1 | . | TRBV20-1 | CSAREVWGRVKDNEQFF | TGCAGTGCTAGAGAAGTTTGGGGCAGGGTAAAGGACAATGAGCAGTTCTTC
many | TRBJ2-2 | . | TRBV7-2 | CASSVQGHTGELFF | TGTGCCAGCAGCGTACAGGGTCACACCGGGGAGCTGTTTTTT
many | TRBJ2-2 | TRBD2 | TRBV7-9 | CASSFTKLAGQTKNTGELFF | TGTGCCAGCAGCTTCACAAAACTAGCGGGACAGACCAAGAACACCGGGGAGCTGTTTTTT
many | TRBJ1-1 | . | TRBV28 | CASSFRVSNTEAFF | TGTGCCAGCAGTTTCAGGGTAAGCAACACTGAAGCTTTCTTT
many | TRBJ2-1 | TRBD2 | TRBV20-1 | CSARVGTSDYNEQFF | TGCAGTGCTAGAGTTGGGACTAGCGACTACAATGAGCAGTTCTTC
. | TRBJ2-6 | . | TRBV28 | CASSLGGVSGANVLTF | TGTGCCAGCAGTTTAGGAGGAGTCTCTGGGGCCAACGTCCTGACTTTC
many | TRBJ2-7 | . | TRBV3-1 | CASSRRGSYEQYF | TGTGCCAGCAGCCGGAGGGGCTCCTACGAGCAGTACTTC
. | TRBJ2-3 | . | TRBV20-1 | CSARVGIAPSTDTQYF | TGCAGTGCTAGAGTTGGAATAGCGCCTAGCACAGATACGCAGTATTTT
. | TRBJ2-1 | TRBD2 | TRBV13 | CASSSQSAGRPYEQFF | TGTGCCAGCAGCTCCCAGTCAGCGGGAAGACCCTACGAGCAGTTCTTC
many | TRBJ1-6 | . | TRBV11-2 | CASSLLGGNSPLHF | TGTGCCAGCAGCTTACTGGGGGGGAATTCACCCCTCCACTTT
few | TRBJ2-5 | TRBD2 | TRBV28 | CASRGSGGAVRETQYF | TGTGCCAGCAGGGGGTCGGGGGGAGCAGTAAGAGAGACCCAGTACTTC
many | TRBJ2-7 | . | TRBV20-1 | CSARFPSGSYEQYF | TGCAGTGCTAGGTTCCCCTCAGGCTCCTACGAGCAGTACTTC
many | TRBJ1-2 | TRBD1 | TRBV30 | CAFGQGGYGYTF | TGTGCCTTTGGACAGGGGGGCTATGGCTACACCTTC
once | TRBJ2-1 | TRBD2 | TRBV11-2 | CASSPRTSGIYNEQFF | TGTGCCAGCAGCCCACGGACTAGCGGAATCTACAATGAGCAGTTCTTC
many | TRBJ2-7 | TRBD2 | TRBV20-1 | CSASNLAGPYEQYF | TGCAGTGCTTCTAACCTAGCGGGACCCTACGAGCAGTACTTC
few | TRBJ1-6 | TRBD1 | TRBV5-1 | CASSSTGGSDNSPLHF | TGCGCCAGCAGCTCCACAGGGGGCTCAGATAATTCACCCCTCCACTTT
many | TRBJ2-1 | . | TRBV13 | CASSAGQIPYNEQFF | TGTGCCAGCAGCGCGGGACAGATACCCTACAATGAGCAGTTCTTC
. | TRBJ1-1 | TRBD1 | TRBV10-3 | CAISPDRAPEAFF | TGTGCCATCAGCCCAGACAGGGCCCCTGAAGCTTTCTTT
few | TRBJ1-5 | TRBD1 | TRBV6-1 | CASSDTGVRPQHF | TGTGCCAGCAGTGATACAGGGGTCCGGCCCCAGCATTTT
many | TRBJ1-4 | . | TRBV18 | CASSRGTRDEKLFF | TGTGCCAGCTCACGCGGGACAAGAGATGAAAAACTGTTTTTT
many | TRBJ2-1 | TRBD1 | TRBV5-1 | CASSFPRDRGNEQFF | TGCGCCAGCAGCTTCCCCCGGGACAGGGGTAATGAGCAGTTCTTC
. | TRBJ2-1 | . | TRBV7-2 | CASSLFGVNNEQFF | TGTGCCAGCAGCTTATTCGGGGTGAACAATGAGCAGTTCTTC
many | TRBJ2-1 | TRBD2 | TRBV7-9 | CASIREAANEQFF | TGTGCCAGCATACGGGAGGCAGCCAATGAGCAGTTCTTC
many | TRBJ1-1 | . | TRBV2 | CASRTTGNTEAFF | TGTGCCAGCAGGACGACAGGGAACACTGAAGCTTTCTTT
many | TRBJ2-3 | TRBD2 | TRBV30 | CAWTFGLAGSTDTQYF | TGTGCCTGGACCTTCGGACTAGCGGGAAGCACAGATACGCAGTATTTT
many | TRBJ1-6 | TRBD1 | TRBV27 | CASRGQSSYNSPLHF | TGTGCCAGCAGGGGACAGAGCTCCTATAATTCACCCCTCCACTTT
many | TRBJ1-2 | TRBD1 | TRBV28 | CASSSAGQGWGYTF | TGTGCCAGCAGTTCCGCGGGACAGGGGTGGGGCTACACCTTC
few | TRBJ2-2 | TRBD2 | TRBV19 | CASVDRGGLAGTGELFF | TGTGCCAGTGTGGATCGTGGTGGTCTAGCGGGCACCGGGGAGCTGTTTTTT
many | TRBJ1-2 | . | TRBV29-1 | CSVIPAVSYYGYTF | TGCAGCGTGATCCCGGCCGTCTCGTATTATGGCTACACCTTC
. | TRBJ2-7 | . | TRBV4-2 | CASSQAGVHSYEQYF | TGTGCCAGCAGCCAAGCCGGAGTTCACTCCTACGAGCAGTACTTC
many | TRBJ1-2 | TRBD1 | TRBV18 | CASSPPARGHGYTF | TGTGCCAGCTCACCACCGGCCAGGGGGCATGGCTACACCTTC
few | TRBJ1-2 | TRBD1 | TRBV4-3 | CASSLRGTDYGYTF | TGCGCCAGCAGCCTCCGAGGGACAGACTATGGCTACACCTTC
many | TRBJ1-5 | TRBD1 | TRBV2 | CASSVGQGSNQPQHF | TGTGCCAGCAGTGTAGGACAGGGTAGCAATCAGCCCCAGCATTTT
many | TRBJ2-3 | TRBD2 | TRBV7-9 | CASSLISLGAGDTDTQYF | TGTGCCAGCAGCTTAATCAGCCTTGGGGCGGGGGACACAGATACGCAGTATTTT
few | TRBJ2-7 | TRBD2 | TRBV20-1 | CSASSGISHYEQYF | TGCAGTGCTAGTAGCGGGATTTCCCACTACGAGCAGTACTTC
few | TRBJ1-2 | . | TRBV28 | CASSVYYNYGYTF | TGTGCCAGCAGTGTGTATTACAACTATGGCTACACCTTC
few | TRBJ2-1 | TRBD1 | TRBV6-1 | CASSPHSQGAYNEQFF | TGTGCCAGCAGCCCCCACAGTCAGGGGGCCTACAATGAGCAGTTCTTC
many | TRBJ2-4 | . | TRBV11-2 | CASSWALAKNIQYF | TGTGCCAGCAGCTGGGCTCTAGCCAAAAACATTCAGTACTTC
few | TRBJ1-6 | . | TRBV12-3/TRBV12-4 | CASSLGTSPLHF | TGTGCCAGCAGTTTAGGGACATCACCCCTCCACTTT